What follows are 30 T cell receptor beta chains derived from one specimen sequenced in a study of radiation and T cells in renal cell carcinoma. Sample time point: blood 4 weeks post-SBRT, at nephrectomy. Treatment noted: 15 Gy SBRT to primary tumor, nephrectomy 4 weeks later. Sequencing was performed with immunoSEQ multiplex PCR; in TCRdb, only in-frame clones are kept and a portion is missing. The table shows approximately 90,000 clones, with roughly 80% occurring only once. The source was blood, collected from a patient whose treatment included radiotherapy and nephrectomy. Receptors originate from a man in his fifties with renal cell carcinoma.

This clone appeared a few times. The rearrangement joins TRBV6-5 to TRBJ1-1; D may be TRBD1 (5 bases). Trimming pared 5 bases from V and 4 bases from J, leaving 14 bases between. Germline CDR1 is MNHEY and CDR2 is SVGAGI. CDR3 length: 14 residues. The CDR3 spells CASSQDRSLTEAFF. In DNA form, the CDR3 reads TGTGCCAGCAGTCAAGACAGATCTCTCACTGAAGCTTTCTTT.

The V gene is TRBV7-9, the J gene TRBJ2-2, with D tentatively TRBD1 (6 bases). Between the trimmed V and J ends, which lost 5 bases and 1 base, there was a span of 14 bases. Germline V CDR1 and CDR2: SEHNR, FQNEAQ (reference sequence). The CDR3 spans 16 residues. The CDR3 protein is CASSMRQELNTGELFF. In DNA, the CDR3 is TGTGCCAGCAGCATGCGACAGGAATTGAACACCGGGGAGCTGTTTTTT.

V is TRBV19 and J is TRBJ2-7; D perhaps matches TRBD1 (5 bases). CDR3 length: 14 residues. Germline V lookup: CDR1 LNHDA, CDR2 SQIVND (reference sequence). The V and J ends lost 9 bases and 0 bases respectively, with 15 bases between them. DNA for the CDR3: TGTGCCAGATCAGGGTCCCCCTACTCCTACGAGCAGTACTTC. As protein: CARSGSPYSYEQYF.

This clone was recorded only once. The V gene is TRBV9, the J gene TRBJ1-2; the D gene is possibly TRBD1 (6 bases). The V end lost 4 bases, the J end lost 3 bases, and 10 bases lay between the germline ends. This CDR3 spans 13 amino acids. Germline CDR1 reads SGDLS; CDR2 reads YYNGEE. CDR3 coding DNA: TGTGCCAGCAGCCGAGAGGGGGACTATGGCTACACCTTC. Amino acid sequence: CASSREGDYGYTF. The whole variable domain, remainder taken from reference TRBV9 and TRBJ1-2, is DSGVTQTPKHLITATGQRVTLRCSPRSGDLSVYWYQQSLDQGLQFLIQYYNGEERAKGNILERFSAQQFPDLHSELNLSSLELGDSALYFCASSREGDYGYTFGSGTRLTVV.

The chain uses TRBV28 and TRBJ1-5; D is unclear. The V gene lost 6 bases and the J gene lost 4 bases, with 16 bases spanning the gap. CDR1 and CDR2 from the germline V gene are MDHEN and SYDVKM. CDR3 size: 15 residues. The CDR3 nucleotides read TGTGCCAGCAGCCACGCACGGCGGGGAAATCAGCCCCAGCATTTT. Protein: CASSHARRGNQPQHF.

The J gene is TRBJ1-6, the V gene TRBV4-1, with a weak D call TRBD1 (5 bases). The CDR3 loop spans 16 amino acids. The V end was cut by 0 bases, the J end by 5 bases, with 11 bases between. Germline loops: CDR1 MGHRA, CDR2 YSYEKL. In nucleotides, the CDR3 is TGCGCCAGCAGCCAAGATTTCAGGGATCATAATTCACCCCTCCACTTT. It is translated as CASSQDFRDHNSPLHF.

The rearrangement links TRBV7-8 to TRBJ2-1; TRBD2 matches 8 bases. CDR3 length: 15 amino acids. The J segment lost 4 bases and the V segment lost 0 bases, leaving 2 bases of the junction unmatched. CDR1 is SGHVS and CDR2 is FQNEAQ in the germline V gene. Written as DNA, the CDR3 is TGTGCCAGCAGCTTAGCGCCGGGGGGGTACAATGAGCAGTTCTTC. Its translation is CASSLAPGGYNEQFF.

This chain links TRBV7-9 with TRBJ1-2; D is undetermined. Per the germline V gene, CDR1 is SEHNR and CDR2 is FQNEAQ (reference sequence). The CDR3 covers 13 residues. V gave up 2 bases and J gave up 0 bases, with 4 bases separating them. CDR3 sequence reads: CASSLPTNYGYTF. The CDR3 nucleotides read TGTGCCAGCAGCTTACCCACTAACTATGGCTACACCTTC.

Only one count was recorded for this clone. The junction shows a germline mismatch at one end, possibly a read error. This chain connects TRBV7-2 to TRBJ2-2, with 11 bases lining up with TRBD2. This CDR3 contains 17 residues. In germline, CDR1 is SGHTA, CDR2 FQGNSA. The CDR3 DNA reads as TGTGCCGGCAGCTCGCCCGTGATAGCGGGGGGGACCGGGGAGCTGTTTTTT. Translating it yields CAGSSPVIAGGTGELFF.

Concerning this clone itself: The sample holds other DNA sequences that translate to the same CDR3. The genes are TRBV5-1 and TRBJ1-2; 8 bases are a match to TRBD1. Germline V lookup: CDR1 SGHRS, CDR2 YFSETQ. V trimming: 2 bases; J trimming: 0 bases; junction bases outside the gene matches: 3. The CDR3 length is 15 residues. CDR3 sequence (DNA): TGCGCCAGCAGCTTAGGACAGGGAGCTAACTATGGCTACACCTTC. This translates into CASSLGQGANYGYTF.

The V gene is TRBV10-3, the J gene TRBJ2-5, with 7 bases aligning to TRBD2. The CDR3 spans 12 residues. The germline V gene encodes CDR1 ENHRY and CDR2 SYGVKD. After removal of 9 bases from V and 4 bases from J, the junction contained 5 bases not matched to a gene. The CDR3 region has the DNA TGTGCCATACGCTCGGGGGGAGAGACCCAGTACTTC. This gives the protein CAIRSGGETQYF.

The CDR3 loop is CASSVSMAAEQFF. The DNA of the CDR3 is TGTGCCAGCAGCGTATCGATGGCGGCCGAGCAGTTCTTC. The gene calls are TRBV9 and TRBJ2-1; no definite D call. Germline V gene sequence: CDR1 SGDLS, CDR2 YYNGEE. Trimming cost V 1 base and J 10 bases, with 12 bases left between them. The CDR3 totals 13 residues.

The V and J genes are TRBV6-1 and TRBJ2-7; D is unclear. With 7 bases removed from V and 6 bases from J, the gap between germline ends came to 13 bases. The CDR3 spans 12 residues. CDR1 is MNHNS and CDR2 is SASEGT in the germline V gene. The CDR3 sequence: CASKFAGGEQYF. Written as DNA, the CDR3 is TGTGCCAGCAAGTTCGCAGGCGGCGAGCAGTACTTC.

The chain links TRBV14 to TRBJ2-2; 10 nucleotides align to TRBD2. The CDR3 runs 16 residues. From germline, CDR1 is SGHDN and CDR2 FVKESK. V lost 5 bases, J lost 5 bases, and 8 bases stayed unmatched. The CDR3 nucleotides are TGTGCCAGCAGCTTAGCGGGGGGCCATCGAACCGGGGAGCTGTTTTTT. Translating gives CASSLAGGHRTGELFF.

The chain couples TRBV5-4 to TRBJ1-1; 9 positions agree with TRBD1. The CDR3 has 15 residues. V gave up 4 bases and J gave up 4 bases; unmatched junction bases: 8. Germline CDR1 reads SGHNT; CDR2 reads YYREEE (reference sequence). The CDR3 nucleotides read TGTGCCAGCAGCGTCAGGGACAGGGTAGGCACTGAAGCTTTCTTT. It is translated as CASSVRDRVGTEAFF. Combining the CDR3 with reference TRBV5-4 and TRBJ1-1 gives the whole variable domain ETGVTQSPTHLIKTRGQQVTLRCSSQSGHNTVSWYQQALGQGPQFIFQYYREEENGRGNFPPRFSGLQFPNYSSELNVNALELDDSALYLCASSVRDRVGTEAFFGQGTRLTVV.

V is TRBV7-9 and J is TRBJ1-5, with 7 positions matching TRBD1. CDR3 length equals 19 residues. Trimming at V came to 1 base and at J to 2 bases, leaving 14 bases not matched to a gene. Per germline, CDR1 SEHNR and CDR2 FQNEAQ (reference sequence). In nucleotides, the CDR3 is TGTGCCAGCAGCTTAGTCGTGACAGGGCAGGTTTATGGCAATCAGCCCCAGCATTTT. Amino acid sequence: CASSLVVTGQVYGNQPQHF.

The rearrangement joins TRBV5-6 to TRBJ1-2; D uncertain. The germline V gene has CDR1 SGHDT and CDR2 YYEEEE. This CDR3 spans 14 amino acids. V was shortened by 1 base and J by 0 bases, with 7 bases between the two germline ends. The CDR3 DNA reads TGTGCCAGCAGCTTGATGGCAGCTAACTATGGCTACACCTTC. Translating gives CASSLMAANYGYTF.

The rearrangement uses TRBV15 and TRBJ1-1, with D uncertain. Trimming shortened V by 8 bases and J by 1 base, and 14 bases separated the two germline ends. The germline CDR1 and CDR2 sequences are LNHNV and YYDKDF (reference sequence). The length of the CDR3 is 14 residues. CDR3 DNA sequence: TGTGCCACCCTTCTGGGGTACGGGAACACTGAAGCTTTCTTT. This sequence encodes CATLLGYGNTEAFF.

The rearrangement uses TRBV19 and TRBJ1-1; D may be TRBD1 (5 bases). The germline V gene has CDR1 LNHDA and CDR2 SQIVND (reference sequence). This CDR3 has 15 residues. V dropped 5 bases and J dropped 0 bases, with 13 bases sitting between them. The CDR3 region has the DNA TGTGCCAGTAGTTCCTCGGGGGAAATGAACACTGAAGCTTTCTTT. This codes for CASSSSGEMNTEAFF.

This clone is a singleton in its sample. The chain links TRBV6-1 to TRBJ1-1; D not certain. The germline gives CDR1 MNHNS, CDR2 SASEGT. This CDR3 has 15 residues. The V end was cut by 4 bases, the J end by 2 bases, with 14 bases between. The CDR3: CASSVRITGNTEAFF. Written as DNA, the CDR3 is TGTGCCAGCAGTGTACGTATTACGGGAAACACTGAAGCTTTCTTT.

In DNA, the CDR3 is TGTGCCAGCAGCTTGGTGGGCCAGGACAATGAGCAGTTCTTC. Protein sequence: CASSLVGQDNEQFF. The chain uses TRBV5-6 and TRBJ2-1; D is uncertain. The CDR3 is 14 amino acids. The germline V gene has CDR1 SGHDT and CDR2 YYEEEE. Trimming stripped 0 bases from V and 5 bases from J, with 9 bases between.

The J gene is TRBJ1-4, the V gene TRBV5-5; TRBD1 matches 7 bases. Per germline, CDR1 SGHKS and CDR2 YYEKEE (reference sequence). The CDR3 sequence is 15 residues long. Losses at the gene ends were 4 bases for V and 6 bases for J; bases not matched to a gene: 9. The CDR3 DNA reads TGTGCCAGCAGCCTTGGACAGGACGGTTATGAAAAACTGTTTTTT. It yields the protein CASSLGQDGYEKLFF.

J is TRBJ2-5 and V is TRBV10-3, with 8 bases aligning to TRBD1. Unmatched junction bases numbered 6, after V lost 6 bases and J lost 3 bases. This CDR3 spans 14 amino acids. Germline V gives CDR1 ENHRY, CDR2 SYGVKD. The DNA for the CDR3 is TGTGCCATCAGAGCAGAGACAGGGGAAGAGACCCAGTACTTC. Translated: CAIRAETGEETQYF.

The chain joins TRBV2 to TRBJ2-4; D is ambiguous. The CDR3 sequence is 12 residues long. V lost 4 bases, J lost 7 bases, and 8 bases lay in between. CDR1 and CDR2 from the germline V gene are SNHLY and FYNNEI. This CDR3 is CASSVVYNIQYF. Here the CDR3 DNA reads TGTGCCAGCAGTGTAGTCTACAACATTCAGTACTTC.

The chain has TRBV6-5 and TRBJ1-6; D gene unclear. Germline CDR1 reads MNHEY; CDR2 reads SVGAGI. The V end lost 2 bases, the J end lost 7 bases, and 12 bases lay between the germline ends. The CDR3 length is 15 residues. DNA for the CDR3: TGTGCCAGCAGTTACCAGGCGGGGTACAATTCACCCCTCCACTTT. This gives the protein CASSYQAGYNSPLHF.

The rearrangement links TRBV5-1 to TRBJ2-7, with D maybe TRBD1 (6 bases). The CDR3 totals 15 residues. V lost 0 bases, J lost 12 bases, and 22 bases lay in between. Germline CDR1 is SGHRS and CDR2 is YFSETQ. Here the CDR3 DNA reads TGCGCCAGCAGCTTGGTGGCGGCCAGGGGCGATAACTTGTACTTC. This codes for CASSLVAARGDNLYF.

The chain joins TRBV6-6 to TRBJ1-2; no firm D call. Germline assignment: CDR1 MNHNY and CDR2 SVGAGI (reference sequence). This CDR3 is built from 12 residues. Trimming left V 2 bases short and J 3 bases short, with 4 bases between. The CDR3 region is CASSYTDYGYTF. The CDR3 nucleotides are TGTGCCAGCAGTTACACGGACTATGGCTACACCTTC.

The chain carries TRBV6-1 and TRBJ1-6; D unclear. Germline values: CDR1 MNHNS, CDR2 SASEGT. The CDR3 runs 13 residues. V lost 2 bases and J lost 7, with 6 bases in between. CDR3: CASSETANSPLHF. CDR3 DNA: TGTGCCAGCAGTGAAACTGCGAATTCACCCCTCCACTTT.

The J gene is TRBJ1-1, the V gene TRBV9; D uncertain. The CDR3 is 14 amino acids. The germline V gene encodes CDR1 SGDLS and CDR2 YYNGEE. The germline V and J ends were trimmed by 0 bases and 4 bases, with 10 bases remaining between them. The CDR3 loop reads CASSVGGLGTEAFF. The CDR3, as DNA: TGTGCCAGCAGCGTAGGAGGGTTGGGCACTGAAGCTTTCTTT.

The rearrangement uses TRBV19 and TRBJ2-6; TRBD2 agrees at 7 bases. V lost 7 bases, J lost 3 bases, and 6 bases stayed unmatched. The CDR3 contains 15 residues. CDR1 and CDR2 (germline): LNHDA, SQIVND (reference sequence). The CDR3, as DNA: TGTGCCAGTACCTCCCGGGGGGTTGGGGCCAACGTCCTGACTTTC. Translating it yields CASTSRGVGANVLTF.